These 31 T cell receptor beta chains were all obtained from the same sample, sequenced in a study of cytomegalovirus exposure and HLA in healthy donors. PCR involved 60 Vbeta and 13 Jbeta primers. The protocol was immunoSEQ multiplex PCR, while the TCRdb copy is restricted to in-frame clones and leaves out a portion. This sample contains 100,000 to 150,000 clones. The source material was PBMCs. These receptors were collected from a woman between 35 and 50 years old in good health and CMV-seropositive.

This chain uses TRBV5-1 with TRBJ2-3; possible D gene TRBD2, 6 bases. The CDR3 is made up of 13 amino acids. Germline-derived CDR1 and CDR2 are SGHRS and YFSETQ. V lost 3 bases and J lost 4, with 9 bases in between. The CDR3 is CASSSGTADTQYF. CDR3 nucleotide sequence: TGCGCCAGCAGCTCCGGGACTGCAGATACGCAGTATTTT.

The chain links TRBV14 to TRBJ2-3, with 7 nucleotides matching TRBD2. The V and J ends lost 4 bases and 4 bases, in that order; junction bases with no gene match: 8. The CDR3 loop spans 15 amino acids. The germline V gene has CDR1 SGHDN and CDR2 FVKESK. The DNA of the CDR3 is TGTGCCAGCAGCCCCCTGGGTGGGAGGGCAGATACGCAGTATTTT. Amino acids: CASSPLGGRADTQYF. Combining the CDR3 with reference TRBV14 and TRBJ2-3 gives the whole variable domain EAGVTQFPSHSVIEKGQTVTLRCDPISGHDNLYWYRRVMGKEIKFLLHFVKESKQDESGMPNNRFLAERTGGTYSTLKVQPAELEDSGVYFCASSPLGGRADTQYFGPGTRLTVL.

The chain is built from TRBV6-1 and TRBJ2-7; D ambiguous. CDR1 and CDR2 from the germline V gene are MNHNS and SASEGT. V was trimmed by 7 bases and J by 4 bases, leaving 11 bases between them. This CDR3 region has 12 residues. CDR3 loop: CASTPEWYEQYF. Here the CDR3 DNA reads TGTGCCAGCACCCCGGAGTGGTACGAGCAGTACTTC.

CDR3 nucleotide sequence: TGTGCCAGCAGTGAATATTTGAACACTGAAGCTTTCTTT. As protein: CASSEYLNTEAFF. The V call is TRBV6-1, the J call TRBJ1-1; D ambiguous. In germline, CDR1 is MNHNS, CDR2 SASEGT. Between the trimmed V and J ends, which lost 2 bases and 0 bases, there was a span of 4 bases. CDR3 length: 13 amino acids.

The chain carries TRBV9 and TRBJ2-3; no clear D. The length of the CDR3 is 13 residues. The V gene's germline CDR1 is SGDLS and CDR2 YYNGEE. V lost 0 bases and J 3 bases, leaving 5 bases between the germline ends. The CDR3, as DNA: TGTGCCAGCAGCGTAGCCGTTACAGATACGCAGTATTTT. Translation: CASSVAVTDTQYF.

The genes are TRBV29-1 and TRBJ2-7, with D possibly being TRBD2 (6 bases). Germline-derived CDR1 and CDR2 are SQVTM and ANQGSEA. The V gene lost 1 base and the J gene lost 2 bases, with 15 bases spanning the gap. The CDR3 spans 15 residues. The CDR3 region has the DNA TGCAGCGTTGAAGTCAGGGACTCAGTAACCTACGAGCAGTACTTC. Protein: CSVEVRDSVTYEQYF.

V gene TRBV9 combines with J gene TRBJ1-5; D ambiguous. Germline CDR1 reads SGDLS; CDR2 reads YYNGEE. The CDR3 is 15 residues long. Trimming left V 0 bases short and J 0 bases short, with 7 bases between. The CDR3 DNA sequence: TGTGCCAGCAGCGTAGACGCAGATAGCAATCAGCCCCAGCATTTT. As protein: CASSVDADSNQPQHF.

This chain uses TRBV7-9 with TRBJ1-2, with unresolved D. The CDR3 totals 15 residues. The germline gives CDR1 SEHNR, CDR2 FQNEAQ (reference sequence). V lost 5 bases, J lost 7 bases, and 20 bases lay in between. This chain's CDR3 is CASSPEGGGWSGYTF. The DNA of the CDR3 is TGTGCCAGCAGCCCAGAGGGAGGCGGCTGGAGTGGCTACACCTTC.

The chain is built from TRBV11-2 and TRBJ2-5; D uncertain. The CDR3 totals 13 residues. V gave up 5 bases and J gave up 2 bases, with 9 bases separating them. Germline V gene data show CDR1 as SGHAT and CDR2 as FQNNGV. CDR3 nucleotides: TGTGCCAGCAGCCTACTACGGCAAGAGACCCAGTACTTC. It yields the protein CASSLLRQETQYF.

This chain links TRBV18 with TRBJ1-1; TRBD1 aligns across 10 bases. The junction had 11 bases not matched to a gene; V was cut back by 2 bases and J by 8 bases. Germline V gives CDR1 KGHSH, CDR2 LQKENI. The CDR3 is 16 residues long. The CDR3: CASSPFMGQGKLEAFF. DNA for the CDR3: TGTGCCAGCTCACCATTCATGGGACAGGGGAAACTAGAAGCTTTCTTT.

The chain couples TRBV7-3 to TRBJ2-1; TRBD2 aligns across 7 bases. Trimming removed 5 bases from V and 9 bases from J; junction bases left unmatched: 7. The CDR3 covers 13 residues. The germline CDR1 and CDR2 sequences are SGHTA and FQGTGA. This CDR3 is CASSPTWGGEQFF. The CDR3, as DNA: TGTGCCAGCAGCCCAACGTGGGGGGGTGAGCAGTTCTTC.

V gene TRBV4-3 combines with J gene TRBJ2-1; 9 nucleotides line up with TRBD2. The CDR3 totals 14 residues. Trimming removed 3 bases from V and 9 bases from J; junction bases left unmatched: 6. Per germline, CDR1 LGHNA and CDR2 YSLEER. This CDR3 reads CASSQLAGAGEQFF. In nucleotides, the CDR3 is TGCGCCAGCAGCCAGTTAGCGGGAGCGGGTGAGCAGTTCTTC.

The V gene is TRBV6-5, the J gene TRBJ1-1; D is possibly TRBD1 (5 bases). The germline V gene encodes CDR1 MNHEY and CDR2 SVGAGI. This CDR3 region has 15 residues. Trimming stripped 8 bases from V and 1 base from J, with 17 bases between. The CDR3 DNA reads as TGTGCCAGCTGTGCCCCGGAGGGGCGGAACACTGAAGCTTTCTTT. Encoded protein: CASCAPEGRNTEAFF.

The CDR3 DNA sequence: TGTGCCAGCAGTCACGCGGGGGAACTATCCTTCTACAATGAGCAGTTCTTC. Translating it yields CASSHAGELSFYNEQFF. The gene calls are TRBV27 and TRBJ2-1; 7 bases line up with TRBD2. Germline CDR1 and CDR2: MNHEY and SMNVEV (reference sequence). The ends lost 5 bases at V and 3 bases at J; junction bases unmatched: 13. CDR3 length equals 17 residues.

The rearrangement links TRBV7-8 to TRBJ2-2; 15 nucleotides match TRBD2. The V gene end was trimmed by 2 bases and the J gene end by 3 bases; junction bases not matched to a gene: 10. CDR3 length equals 20 residues. Germline assignment: CDR1 SGHVS and CDR2 FQNEAQ. The chain's CDR3 is CASSLTRPGLAGGDTGELFF. The CDR3 coding sequence is TGTGCCAGCAGCTTAACCCGCCCAGGACTAGCGGGAGGGGACACCGGGGAGCTGTTTTTT.

This chain links TRBV21-1 with TRBJ1-4; TRBD1 is taken as the D call from the table, unchecked against the DNA. TRBV21-1 is termed a pseudogene. The CDR3 runs 15 residues. The CDR3, as DNA: TGTGCCAGCAGCAAAGTATCCAGGGTGAAGGAAAAACTGTTTTTT. Its translation: CASSKVSRVKEKLFF.

The V gene is TRBV7-9, the J gene TRBJ2-1; 8 nucleotides match TRBD2. The junction had 6 bases not matched to a gene; V was cut back by 1 base and J by 4 bases. CDR1 is SEHNR and CDR2 is FQNEAQ in the germline V gene (reference sequence). The length of the CDR3 is 16 residues. As DNA, the CDR3 is TGTGCCAGCAGCTTAGTTATTAGCGGGAAATACAATGAGCAGTTCTTC. Translating gives CASSLVISGKYNEQFF. Full variable domain (outside the CDR3, taken from reference TRBV7-9 and TRBJ2-1): DTGVSQNPRHKITKRGQNVTFRCDPISEHNRLYWYRQTLGQGPEFLTYFQNEAQLEKSRLLSDRFSAERPKGSFSTLEIQRTEQGDSAMYLCASSLVISGKYNEQFFGPGTRLTVL.

The chain uses TRBV9 and TRBJ2-1; D is possibly TRBD2 (6 bases). Germline V gene data show CDR1 as SGDLS and CDR2 as YYNGEE. The V end was cut by 4 bases, the J end by 1 base, with 12 bases between. This CDR3 has 15 residues. The CDR3 sequence is CASSPGLMSYNEQFF. The DNA for the CDR3 is TGTGCCAGCAGCCCCGGACTAATGTCCTACAATGAGCAGTTCTTC.

The V and J genes are TRBV29-1 and TRBJ1-5, with 10 bases identical to TRBD1. With V trimmed by 7 bases and J by 11 bases, 11 bases remained unmatched. The CDR3 sequence is 13 residues long. Germline CDR1 and CDR2: SQVTM and ANQGSEA. The CDR3 region has the DNA TGCAGCGCCAAGGGACAGGGGAGCCCGGCCCAGCATTTT. Translated: CSAKGQGSPAQHF.

The chain links TRBV25-1 to TRBJ2-3; D possibly corresponds to TRBD2 (5 bases). V was clipped by 3 bases and J by 9 bases, with 22 bases between them. This CDR3 contains 16 residues. CDR1 MGHDK and CDR2 SYGVNS come from the germline V gene. The CDR3 reads CASSDWGRGTAVTQYF. The CDR3 nucleotides read TGTGCCAGCAGTGACTGGGGTCGGGGAACTGCAGTAACGCAGTATTTT.

The chain employs TRBV28 and TRBJ2-6, with 9 bases aligning to TRBD1. Germline CDR1 reads MDHEN; CDR2 reads SYDVKM. V was clipped by 6 bases and J by 4 bases; unmatched bases: 4. The CDR3 sequence is 15 residues long. As DNA, the CDR3 is TGTGCCAGCAGAAGGACAGGGGTCGGGGCCAACGTCCTGACTTTC. Translating gives CASRRTGVGANVLTF.

V gene TRBV28 combines with J gene TRBJ2-7; D possibly corresponds to TRBD1 (6 bases). The CDR3 covers 14 residues. The germline V and J ends were trimmed by 7 bases and 5 bases, with 18 bases remaining between them. The germline CDR1 and CDR2 sequences are MDHEN and SYDVKM. CDR3 amino acids: CASTQPSGTHEQYF. In DNA, the CDR3 is TGTGCCAGCACCCAACCATCCGGGACACACGAGCAGTACTTC.

The V call is TRBV18, the J call TRBJ1-3, with 8 positions matching TRBD1. CDR1 and CDR2 from the germline V gene are KGHSH and LQKENI. J gave up 0 bases and V 4 bases, and 5 bases lay outside the gene matches. The CDR3 sequence is 16 residues long. The CDR3 spells CASSLGQASSGNTIYF. In DNA, the CDR3 is TGTGCCAGCTCACTGGGACAGGCCAGCTCTGGAAACACCATATATTTT.

The chain uses TRBV15 and TRBJ2-6, with D maybe TRBD1 (6 bases). Trimming cost V 0 bases and J 0 bases, with 15 bases left between them. Germline CDR1 and CDR2: LNHNV and YYDKDF (reference sequence). The CDR3 runs 19 residues. The CDR3: CATSRDLAGESSGANVLTF. The CDR3 region has the DNA TGTGCCACCAGCAGAGATCTAGCAGGGGAGAGCTCTGGGGCCAACGTCCTGACTTTC.

V usage is TRBV6-6 and J usage is TRBJ1-5; D not resolved. This CDR3 contains 14 residues. The V gene's germline CDR1 is MNHNY and CDR2 SVGAGI (reference sequence). With 8 bases removed from V and 3 bases from J, the gap between germline ends came to 14 bases. CDR3 sequence reads: CASVGESFNQPQHF. CDR3 DNA: TGTGCCAGCGTTGGGGAGTCCTTCAATCAGCCCCAGCATTTT.

The rearrangement uses TRBV7-9 and TRBJ2-3; 9 nucleotides agree with TRBD2. The CDR3 runs 18 residues. The trim removed 2 bases at V and 2 bases at J, leaving 11 bases unmatched. CDR1 SEHNR and CDR2 FQNEAQ come from the germline V gene (reference sequence). DNA of the CDR3: TGTGCCAGCAGCTTACTGACTAGCGGAGTCGGACCCACAGATACGCAGTATTTT. It codes for CASSLLTSGVGPTDTQYF.

The chain is built from TRBV5-1 and TRBJ1-2; 8 bases map to TRBD1. The CDR3 length is 14 residues. Germline V gene data show CDR1 as SGHRS and CDR2 as YFSETQ. The junction had 3 bases not matched to a gene; V was cut back by 3 bases and J by 2 bases. Here the CDR3 DNA reads TGCGCCAGCAGCTCGAGGACAGGGAACTATGGCTACACCTTC. As protein: CASSSRTGNYGYTF.

The CDR3 sequence is CASSHGQLNTGELFF. The CDR3 region has the DNA TGTGCCAGCAGCCACGGACAGCTTAACACCGGGGAGCTGTTTTTT. The chain is built from TRBV5-4 and TRBJ2-2, with a tentative D call TRBD1 (6 bases). Trimming pared 4 bases from V and 2 bases from J, leaving 12 bases between. This CDR3 region has 15 residues. CDR1 and CDR2 (germline): SGHNT, YYREEE (reference sequence).

The chain combines TRBV2 with TRBJ1-1, with D possibly TRBD1 on 5 matching bases. This CDR3 has 17 residues. The germline V and J ends were trimmed by 5 bases and 0 bases, with 19 bases remaining between them. Per the germline V gene, CDR1 is SNHLY and CDR2 is FYNNEI. The CDR3 reads CASSYLQVNRMNTEAFF. CDR3 in DNA: TGTGCCAGCAGTTATTTACAGGTGAACAGAATGAACACTGAAGCTTTCTTT.

The rearrangement joins TRBV19 to TRBJ1-2; TRBD1 aligns across 7 bases. There are 16 residues in the CDR3. CDR1 is LNHDA and CDR2 is SQIVND in the germline V gene (reference sequence). Unmatched junction bases numbered 16, after V lost 5 bases and J lost 7 bases. The CDR3 region has the DNA TGTGCCAGTAGTGCTACGTCCAACAGGGGAGTAGGTGGCTACACCTTC. It codes for CASSATSNRGVGGYTF.

This sequence joins TRBV6-5 and TRBJ2-1, with TRBD1 matching 9 bases. The length of the CDR3 is 14 residues. CDR1 and CDR2 (germline): MNHEY, SVGAGI. The V segment lost 5 bases and the J segment 8 bases; nucleotides outside the gene matches: 7. The CDR3 here is CASSTGTGLHEQFF. Here the CDR3 DNA reads TGTGCCAGCAGTACCGGGACAGGGTTGCATGAGCAGTTCTTC.